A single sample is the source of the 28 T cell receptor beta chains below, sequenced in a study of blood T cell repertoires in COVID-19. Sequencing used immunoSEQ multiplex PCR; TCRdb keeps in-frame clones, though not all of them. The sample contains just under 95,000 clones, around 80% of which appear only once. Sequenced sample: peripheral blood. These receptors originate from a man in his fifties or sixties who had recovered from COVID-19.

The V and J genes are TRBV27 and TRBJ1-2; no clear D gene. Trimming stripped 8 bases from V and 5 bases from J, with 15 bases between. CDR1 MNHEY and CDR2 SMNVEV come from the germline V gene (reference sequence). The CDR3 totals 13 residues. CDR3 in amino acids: CASGLPAGYGYTF. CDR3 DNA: TGTGCCAGCGGACTCCCCGCCGGGTATGGCTACACCTTC.

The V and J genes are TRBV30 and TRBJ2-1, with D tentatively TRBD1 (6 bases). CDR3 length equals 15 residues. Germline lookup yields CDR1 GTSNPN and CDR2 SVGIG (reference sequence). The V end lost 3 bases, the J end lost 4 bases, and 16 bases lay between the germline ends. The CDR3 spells CAWSPGHLTYNEQFF. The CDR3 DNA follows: TGTGCCTGGAGCCCGGGACATCTAACATACAATGAGCAGTTCTTC.

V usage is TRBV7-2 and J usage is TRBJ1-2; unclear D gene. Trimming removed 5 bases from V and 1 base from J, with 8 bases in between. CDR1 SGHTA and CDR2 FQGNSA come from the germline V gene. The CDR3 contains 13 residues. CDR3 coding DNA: TGTGCCAGCAGCCGACTCGTTAACTATGGCTACACCTTC. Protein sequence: CASSRLVNYGYTF. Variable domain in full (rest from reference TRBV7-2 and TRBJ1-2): GAGVSQSPSNKVTEKGKDVELRCDPISGHTALYWYRQSLGQGLEFLIYFQGNSAPDKSGLPSDRFSAERTGGSVSTLTIQRTQQEDSAVYLCASSRLVNYGYTFGSGTRLTVV.

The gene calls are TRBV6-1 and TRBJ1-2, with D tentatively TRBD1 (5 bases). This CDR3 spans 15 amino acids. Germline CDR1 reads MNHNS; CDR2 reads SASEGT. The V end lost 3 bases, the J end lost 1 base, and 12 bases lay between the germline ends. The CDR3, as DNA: TGTGCCAGCAGTGACAAGAAGGGGCTTAACTATGGCTACACCTTC. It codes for CASSDKKGLNYGYTF.

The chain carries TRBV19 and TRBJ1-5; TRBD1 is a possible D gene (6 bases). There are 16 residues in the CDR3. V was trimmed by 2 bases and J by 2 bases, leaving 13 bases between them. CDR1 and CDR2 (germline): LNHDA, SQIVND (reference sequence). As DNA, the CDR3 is TGTGCCAGTAGTATACTGGACAGTTATGGCAATCAGCCCCAGCATTTT. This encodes CASSILDSYGNQPQHF.

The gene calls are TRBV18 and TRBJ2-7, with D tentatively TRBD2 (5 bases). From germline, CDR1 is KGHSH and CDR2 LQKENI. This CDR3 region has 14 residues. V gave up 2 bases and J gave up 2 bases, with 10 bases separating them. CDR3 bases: TGTGCCAGCTCACCAGGGAGTGCTACCTACGAGCAGTACTTC. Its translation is CASSPGSATYEQYF.

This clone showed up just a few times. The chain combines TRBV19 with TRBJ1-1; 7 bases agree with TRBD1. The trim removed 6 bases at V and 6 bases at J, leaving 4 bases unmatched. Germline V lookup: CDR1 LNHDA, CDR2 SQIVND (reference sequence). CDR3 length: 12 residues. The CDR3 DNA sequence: TGTGCCAGTAGAGACAGGGACGCTGAAGCTTTCTTT. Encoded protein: CASRDRDAEAFF.

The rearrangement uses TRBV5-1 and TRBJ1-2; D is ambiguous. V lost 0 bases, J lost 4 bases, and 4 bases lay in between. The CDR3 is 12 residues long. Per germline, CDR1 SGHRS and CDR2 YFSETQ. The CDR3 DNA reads TGCGCCAGCAGCTTGGACACCTATGGCTACACCTTC. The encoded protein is CASSLDTYGYTF.

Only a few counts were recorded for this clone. The CDR3 is CASSLGDSLQETQYF. The DNA for the CDR3 is TGTGCCAGCAGCTTAGGAGACAGCCTACAAGAGACCCAGTACTTC. The genes are TRBV11-3 and TRBJ2-5; weak D call: TRBD1 (5 bases). Trimming removed 1 base at V and 2 bases at J, with 11 bases between. The germline gives CDR1 SGHNT, CDR2 YENEEA. CDR3 length: 15 residues.

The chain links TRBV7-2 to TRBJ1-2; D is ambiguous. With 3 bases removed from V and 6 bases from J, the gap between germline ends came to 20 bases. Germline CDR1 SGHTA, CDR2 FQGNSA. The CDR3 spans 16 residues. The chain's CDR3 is CASSLGRKARRNGYTF. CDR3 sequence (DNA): TGTGCCAGCAGCTTGGGGAGGAAAGCGCGACGGAATGGCTACACCTTC.

CDR3: CASSSRQGPSYNEQFF. The CDR3 DNA is TGTGCCAGCAGCTCACGACAGGGCCCTTCTTACAATGAGCAGTTCTTC. This chain connects TRBV7-2 to TRBJ2-1; 7 bases are a match to TRBD1. V lost 4 bases and J lost 4; bases outside the gene matches: 10. The CDR3 is 16 amino acids. Looked up from germline, CDR1 is SGHTA and CDR2 is FQGNSA.

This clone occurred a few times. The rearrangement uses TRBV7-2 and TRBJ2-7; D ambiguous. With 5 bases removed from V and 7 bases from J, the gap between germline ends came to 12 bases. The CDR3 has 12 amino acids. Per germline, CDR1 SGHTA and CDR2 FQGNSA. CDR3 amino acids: CASSNRVREQYF. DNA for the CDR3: TGTGCCAGCAGCAATCGGGTACGGGAGCAGTACTTC.

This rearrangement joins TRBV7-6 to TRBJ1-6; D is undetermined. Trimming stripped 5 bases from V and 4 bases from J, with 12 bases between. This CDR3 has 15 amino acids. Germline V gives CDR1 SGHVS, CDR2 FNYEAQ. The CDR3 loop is CASSQSSRYNSPLHF. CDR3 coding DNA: TGTGCCAGCAGCCAGAGTTCGCGGTATAATTCACCCCTCCACTTT. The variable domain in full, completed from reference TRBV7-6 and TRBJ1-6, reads GAGVSQSPRYKVTKRGQDVALRCDPISGHVSLYWYRQALGQGPEFLTYFNYEAQQDKSGLPNDRFSAERPEGSISTLTIQRTEQRDSAMYRCASSQSSRYNSPLHFGNGTRLTVT.

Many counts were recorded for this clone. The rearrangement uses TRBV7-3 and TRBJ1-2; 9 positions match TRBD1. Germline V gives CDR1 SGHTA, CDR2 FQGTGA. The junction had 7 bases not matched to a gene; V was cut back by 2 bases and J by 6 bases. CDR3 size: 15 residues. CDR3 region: CASSLSPRDRDGYTF. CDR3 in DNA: TGTGCCAGCAGCTTATCCCCCCGGGACAGGGATGGCTACACCTTC.

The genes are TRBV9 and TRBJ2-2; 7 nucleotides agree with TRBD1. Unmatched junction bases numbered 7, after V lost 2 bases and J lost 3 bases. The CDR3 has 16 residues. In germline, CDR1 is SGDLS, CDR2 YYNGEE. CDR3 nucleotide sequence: TGTGCCAGCAGCGTTACGGGACAGTCGGACACCGGGGAGCTGTTTTTT. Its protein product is CASSVTGQSDTGELFF.

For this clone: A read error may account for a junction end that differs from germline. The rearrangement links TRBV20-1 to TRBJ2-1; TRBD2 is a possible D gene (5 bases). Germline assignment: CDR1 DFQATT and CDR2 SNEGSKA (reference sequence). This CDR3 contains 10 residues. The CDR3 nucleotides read TGCAGTGCTAAAACCCGGGGTGAGGTCTTC. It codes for CSAKTRGEVF.

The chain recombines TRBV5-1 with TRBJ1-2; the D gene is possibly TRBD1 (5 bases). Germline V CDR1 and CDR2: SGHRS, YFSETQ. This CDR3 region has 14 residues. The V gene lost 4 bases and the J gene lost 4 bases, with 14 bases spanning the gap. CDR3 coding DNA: TGCGCCAGCAGCCAAGGGGTTGTCGTCTATGGCTACACCTTC. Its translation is CASSQGVVVYGYTF.

CDR3 in DNA: TGTGCCAGTAGTATCGGGGACAGGGTGAACACTGAAGCTTTCTTT. Translated: CASSIGDRVNTEAFF. V is TRBV19 and J is TRBJ1-1, with TRBD1 matching 9 bases. CDR1 is LNHDA, CDR2 SQIVND, per germline (reference sequence). With 3 bases clipped from V and 0 bases from J, the junction kept 2 bases outside the gene matches. This CDR3 is built from 15 residues.

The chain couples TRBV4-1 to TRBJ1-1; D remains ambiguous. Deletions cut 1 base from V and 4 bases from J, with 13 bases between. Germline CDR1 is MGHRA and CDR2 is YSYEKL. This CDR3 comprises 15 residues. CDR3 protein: CASSQAYALPTEAFF. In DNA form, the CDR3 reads TGCGCCAGCAGCCAAGCCTACGCACTTCCCACTGAAGCTTTCTTT.

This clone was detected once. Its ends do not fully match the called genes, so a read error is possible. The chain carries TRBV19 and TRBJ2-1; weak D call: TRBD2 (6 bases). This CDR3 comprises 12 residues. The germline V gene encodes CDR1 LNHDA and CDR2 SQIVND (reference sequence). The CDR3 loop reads CASSIWPSDPVF. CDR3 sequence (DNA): TGTGCCAGTAGTATCTGGCCTAGCGACCCGGTCTTC.

The CDR3 sequence: CASRPGQGWVETQYF. CDR3 sequence (DNA): TGCGCCAGCAGGCCGGGACAGGGGTGGGTAGAGACCCAGTACTTC. The chain carries TRBV10-2 and TRBJ2-5; 10 positions agree with TRBD1. CDR3 size: 15 residues. The germline V gene encodes CDR1 WSHSY and CDR2 SAAADI. J was trimmed by 4 bases and V by 6 bases; bases with no gene match: 8.

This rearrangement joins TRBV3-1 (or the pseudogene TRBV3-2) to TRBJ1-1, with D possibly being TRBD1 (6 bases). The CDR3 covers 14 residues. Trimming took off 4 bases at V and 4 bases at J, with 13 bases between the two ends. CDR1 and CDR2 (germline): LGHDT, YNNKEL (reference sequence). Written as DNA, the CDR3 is TGTGCCAGCAGCCTACAGGGAAGAGGCACTGAAGCTTTCTTT. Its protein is CASSLQGRGTEAFF.

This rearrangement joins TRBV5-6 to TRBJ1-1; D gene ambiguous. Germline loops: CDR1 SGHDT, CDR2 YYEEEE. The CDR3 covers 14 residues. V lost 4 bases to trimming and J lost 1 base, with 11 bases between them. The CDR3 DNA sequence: TGTGCCAGCAGCCCCTGGGCGAGGAACACTGAAGCTTTCTTT. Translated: CASSPWARNTEAFF.

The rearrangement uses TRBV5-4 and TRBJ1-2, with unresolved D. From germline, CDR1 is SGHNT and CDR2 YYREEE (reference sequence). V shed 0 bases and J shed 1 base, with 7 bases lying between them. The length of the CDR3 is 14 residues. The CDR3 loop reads CASSLVTVNYGYTF. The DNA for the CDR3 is TGTGCCAGCAGCTTGGTTACAGTTAACTATGGCTACACCTTC.

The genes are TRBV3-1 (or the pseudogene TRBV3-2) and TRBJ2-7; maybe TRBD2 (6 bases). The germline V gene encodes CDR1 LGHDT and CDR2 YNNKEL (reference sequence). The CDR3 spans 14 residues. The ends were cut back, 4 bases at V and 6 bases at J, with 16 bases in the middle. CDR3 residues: CASSPGIGGGEQYF. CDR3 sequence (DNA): TGTGCCAGCAGCCCCGGTATCGGGGGAGGCGAGCAGTACTTC.

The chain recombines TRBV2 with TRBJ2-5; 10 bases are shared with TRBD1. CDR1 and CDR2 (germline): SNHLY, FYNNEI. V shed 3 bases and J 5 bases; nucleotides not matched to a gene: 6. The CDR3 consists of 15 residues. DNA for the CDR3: TGTGCCAGCAGTGACGACAGGGGGCGTAGTGAGACCCAGTACTTC. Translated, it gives CASSDDRGRSETQYF.

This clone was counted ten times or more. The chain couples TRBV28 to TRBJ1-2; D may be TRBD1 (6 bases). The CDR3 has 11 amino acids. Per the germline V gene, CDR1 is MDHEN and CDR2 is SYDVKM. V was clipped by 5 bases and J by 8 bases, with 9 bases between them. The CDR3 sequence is CASSRTDGYTF. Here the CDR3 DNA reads TGTGCCAGCAGTAGGACAGACGGCTACACCTTC.

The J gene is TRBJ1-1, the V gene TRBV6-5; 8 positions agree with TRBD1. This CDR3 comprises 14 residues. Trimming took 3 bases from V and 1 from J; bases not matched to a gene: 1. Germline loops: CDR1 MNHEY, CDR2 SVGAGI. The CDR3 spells CASSYDRGNTEAFF. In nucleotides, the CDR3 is TGTGCCAGCAGTTATGACAGGGGGAACACTGAAGCTTTCTTT.